What follows are 12 T cell receptor beta chains derived from one specimen sequenced in a study of blood T cell repertoires in COVID-19. Here immunoSEQ multiplex PCR was the method, and the copy in TCRdb shows in-frame clones only, minus some. The sample carries approximately 320,000 clones, 87% recorded once. The specimen sequenced was PBMCs or T cells enriched from blood (not recorded which). These receptor sequences come from a woman under 30 who had recovered from COVID-19.

The V and J genes are TRBV7-2 and TRBJ1-2; D remains ambiguous. Germline values: CDR1 SGHTA, CDR2 FQGNSA. The CDR3 has 13 amino acids. V was clipped by 7 bases and J by 4 bases, with 13 bases between them. Written as DNA, the CDR3 is TGTGCCAGCAACCCCGCCCGGGGCTATGGCTACACCTTC. Translating gives CASNPARGYGYTF.

There are a few counts of this clone. The rearrangement uses TRBV2 and TRBJ2-1; 10 nucleotides line up with TRBD2. With 6 bases clipped from V and 5 bases from J, the junction kept 7 bases outside the gene matches. The CDR3 is 15 residues long. Germline V gene sequence: CDR1 SNHLY, CDR2 FYNNEI. In nucleotides, the CDR3 is TGTGCCAGCAGGGAATCTAGCGGGGGCAACAATGAGCAGTTCTTC. It specifies CASRESSGGNNEQFF. Variable domain in full (rest from reference TRBV2 and TRBJ2-1): EPEVTQTPSHQVTQMGQEVILRCVPISNHLYFYWYRQILGQKVEFLVSFYNNEISEKSEIFDDQFSVERPDGSNFTLKIRSTKLEDSAMYFCASRESSGGNNEQFFGPGTRLTVL.

This chain joins TRBV28 and TRBJ1-2, with D possibly being TRBD1 (5 bases). The CDR3 length is 12 residues. The V end was cut by 9 bases, the J end by 6 bases, with 14 bases between. Germline lookup yields CDR1 MDHEN and CDR2 SYDVKM. CDR3 DNA sequence: TGTGCCAGTCGCCTCCCAGGGAATGGCTACACCTTC. This translates into CASRLPGNGYTF.

The rearrangement joins TRBV5-1 to TRBJ2-1; 11 bases are a match to TRBD2. Trimming at V came to 0 bases and at J to 15 bases, leaving 8 bases not matched to a gene. The CDR3 is 14 residues long. The germline CDR1 and CDR2 sequences are SGHRS and YFSETQ. The DNA of the CDR3 is TGCGCCAGCAGCTTGGAGTTAGCGGGGGGGATCTGGTTCTTC. This sequence encodes CASSLELAGGIWFF.

The chain joins TRBV6-2 or TRBV6-3 to TRBJ2-7; 7 bases align to TRBD1. The CDR3 is 11 amino acids. The V and J ends lost 4 bases and 6 bases, in that order; junction bases with no gene match: 0. The germline CDR1 and CDR2 sequences are MNHEY and SVGEGT. Here the CDR3 reads CASSSGGEQYF. For the CDR3, the DNA is TGTGCCAGCAGTTCAGGGGGCGAGCAGTACTTC.

The chain links TRBV18 to TRBJ2-3, with 9 bases aligning to TRBD1. The germline CDR1 and CDR2 sequences are KGHSH and LQKENI. J lost 5 bases, V lost 3 bases, and 12 bases had no gene match. CDR3 length: 17 residues. This chain's CDR3 is CASSPSAPGTGQDTQYF. In DNA, the CDR3 is TGTGCCAGCTCACCGTCTGCCCCGGGGACAGGGCAAGATACGCAGTATTTT.

This clone appeared a single time. The chain joins TRBV19 to TRBJ1-1, with D unresolved. With 4 bases removed from V and 3 bases from J, the gap between germline ends came to 9 bases. This CDR3 comprises 13 residues. Germline loops: CDR1 LNHDA, CDR2 SQIVND (reference sequence). CDR3 nucleotides: TGTGCCAGTAGTACTACTAAGGACACTGAAGCTTTCTTT. This codes for CASSTTKDTEAFF.

In DNA form, the CDR3 reads TGTGCCAGCAGTTACGGCCTAGCGGAAATACAAGAGACCCAGTACTTC. It yields the protein CASSYGLAEIQETQYF. The chain has TRBV6-5 and TRBJ2-5, with 7 positions matching TRBD2. Germline-derived CDR1 and CDR2 are MNHEY and SVGAGI. CDR3 size: 16 residues. Losses at the gene ends were 2 bases for V and 2 bases for J; bases not matched to a gene: 8.

The rearrangement joins TRBV9 to TRBJ1-1, with TRBD1 matching 9 bases. CDR1 is SGDLS, CDR2 YYNGEE, per germline. The V and J ends lost 2 bases and 4 bases, in that order; junction bases with no gene match: 9. The CDR3 totals 16 residues. CDR3 DNA: TGTGCCAGCAGCGTCGGAGGAGGGACAGGGTTCACTGAAGCTTTCTTT. It codes for CASSVGGGTGFTEAFF.

V usage is TRBV5-6 and J usage is TRBJ2-7, with D hard to call. The CDR3 is 17 amino acids. Trimming removed 6 bases at V and 2 bases at J, with 24 bases between. Per germline, CDR1 SGHDT and CDR2 YYEEEE. CDR3 region: CASNSRLGPTLTYEQYF. The CDR3 nucleotides read TGTGCCAGCAACTCTCGGTTGGGCCCCACCCTGACCTACGAGCAGTACTTC.

The J gene is TRBJ1-1, the V gene TRBV11-3, with D possibly TRBD1 on 5 matching bases. V shed 4 bases and J shed 8 bases, with 11 bases lying between them. The germline CDR1 and CDR2 sequences are SGHNT and YENEEA. The CDR3 has 12 amino acids. CDR3 DNA sequence: TGTGCCAGCAGCTCCTGGCAGGGCGAAGCTTTCTTT. Amino acids: CASSSWQGEAFF.

The chain combines TRBV4-3 with TRBJ2-6; weak D call: TRBD2 (6 bases). Germline lookup yields CDR1 LGHNA and CDR2 YSLEER. V was cut by 0 bases and J by 4 bases, with 16 bases left in between. The CDR3 spans 18 residues. The CDR3 coding sequence is TGCGCCAGCAGCCAAGAATGGGCCGGGGGAGCCGGGGCCAACGTCCTGACTTTC. It codes for CASSQEWAGGAGANVLTF.